This record looks at one TCR beta chain sequence and its context. Its cognate antigen is unknown. The data are from a study of cytotoxic CD8 clonotypes in ibrutinib-treated CLL. Study observations and caveats: Clonality at baseline surpassed age-matched healthy donors and tracked circulating CD8+ T-cell counts.

T cells were sequenced at a targeted depth of 1 in 200,000 to 1 in 1 million. TCRdb's table, derived via immunoSEQ multiplex PCR, lists solely in-frame clones and lacks some. The table records approximately 50,000 clones, approximately 69% of them present only once. This CDR3 region has 15 residues. V lost 6 bases and J 7 bases, leaving 19 bases between the germline ends. Per germline, CDR1 MDHEN and CDR2 SYDVKM. The chain combines TRBV28 with TRBJ2-1; the D gene is possibly TRBD1 (6 bases). The receptor's source is a human donor with chronic lymphocytic leukemia. The material was PBMCs, obtained after 12 months of ibrutinib treatment. CDR3: CASRPQGMVGNEQFF. The CDR3 coding sequence is TGTGCCAGCAGGCCACAGGGAATGGTCGGGAATGAGCAGTTCTTC.